This TCR beta chain stems from a study of CD8 T cells in ankylosing spondylitis. Broader study findings: There was a TCR beta motif, made of several highly homologous variants, that appeared characteristic of ankylosing spondylitis blood.

Preparation of TCR beta libraries was done by quantitative 5'-RACE with molecular barcodes. TCRdb reprocessed the 5' RACE reads via MiXCR and lists one record per CDR3 protein. The sample records roughly 450,000 distinct CDR3 sequences, roughly a quarter being singletons. This CDR3 has 14 residues. Germline CDR1 and CDR2: DFQATT and SNEGSKA (reference sequence). The germline V and J ends were trimmed by 5 bases and 3 bases, with 14 bases remaining between them. Details on this clonotype: Its specificity is not known.

The rearrangement joins TRBV20-1 to TRBJ1-3, with a weak D call TRBD1 (6 bases). Sequenced: blood, either unsorted or a sorted T cell fraction (not recorded which). The sequence derives from a male donor with ankylosing spondylitis. The CDR3 DNA reads as TGCAGTGCTCACCTAGGGGGGGTTGGAAACACCATATATTTT. Its protein is CSAHLGGVGNTIYF.